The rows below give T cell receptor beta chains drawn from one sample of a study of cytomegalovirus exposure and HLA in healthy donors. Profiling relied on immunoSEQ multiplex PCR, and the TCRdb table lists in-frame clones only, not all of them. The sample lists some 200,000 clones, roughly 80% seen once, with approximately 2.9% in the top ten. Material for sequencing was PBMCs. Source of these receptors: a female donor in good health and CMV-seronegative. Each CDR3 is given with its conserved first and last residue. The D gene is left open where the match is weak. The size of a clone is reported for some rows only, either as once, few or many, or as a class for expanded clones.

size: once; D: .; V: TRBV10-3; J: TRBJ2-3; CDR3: CAIKDRGRASTDTQYF; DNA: TGTGCCATCAAGGATCGCGGGCGGGCAAGCACAGATACGCAGTATTTT
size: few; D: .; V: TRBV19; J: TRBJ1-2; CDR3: CASQWQGWGYTF; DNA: TGTGCCAGCCAGTGGCAGGGCTGGGGCTACACCTTC
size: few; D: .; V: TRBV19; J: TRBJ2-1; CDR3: CASSIDKATQGDEQFF; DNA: TGTGCCAGTAGTATAGATAAGGCAACCCAAGGGGATGAGCAGTTCTTC
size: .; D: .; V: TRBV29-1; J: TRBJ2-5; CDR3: CSVAQAKETQYF; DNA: TGCAGCGTTGCTCAGGCAAAGGAGACCCAGTACTTC
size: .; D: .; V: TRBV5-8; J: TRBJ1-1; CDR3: CASSSGRALGRNTEAFF; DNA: TGTGCCAGCAGCTCGGGCCGAGCGCTTGGGAGGAACACTGAAGCTTTCTTT
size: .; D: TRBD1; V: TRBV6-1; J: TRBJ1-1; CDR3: CASSAQGAADTEAFF; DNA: TGTGCCAGCAGTGCTCAGGGGGCGGCGGACACTGAAGCTTTCTTT
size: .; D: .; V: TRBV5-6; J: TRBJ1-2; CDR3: CASSHDSFSAGYTF; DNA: TGTGCCAGCAGCCACGACAGCTTCTCGGCTGGCTACACCTTC
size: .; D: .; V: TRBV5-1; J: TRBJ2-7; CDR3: CASSLAQGTSYEQYF; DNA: TGCGCCAGCAGCTTGGCCCAGGGGACCTCCTACGAGCAGTACTTC
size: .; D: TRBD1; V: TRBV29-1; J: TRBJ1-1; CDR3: CSVKGQGRMIGTEAFF; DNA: TGCAGCGTTAAAGGACAGGGAAGGATGATCGGCACTGAAGCTTTCTTT
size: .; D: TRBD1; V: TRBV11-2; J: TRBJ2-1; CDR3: CASSLHRDRVGNEQFF; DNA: TGTGCCAGCAGCTTACACCGGGACAGGGTCGGCAATGAGCAGTTCTTC
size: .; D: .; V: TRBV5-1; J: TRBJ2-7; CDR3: CASSLGPSVGEQYF; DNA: TGCGCCAGCAGCTTGGGTCCTAGTGTAGGCGAGCAGTACTTC
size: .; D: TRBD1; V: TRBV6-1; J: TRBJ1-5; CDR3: CASRSDRVPNQPQHF; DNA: TGTGCCAGCAGATCGGACAGGGTGCCCAATCAGCCCCAGCATTTT
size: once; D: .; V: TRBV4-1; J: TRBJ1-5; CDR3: CASSQAGFYQPQHF; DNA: TGCGCCAGCAGCCAGGCAGGGTTTTACCAGCCCCAGCATTTT
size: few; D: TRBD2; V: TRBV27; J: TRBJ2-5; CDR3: CASSRTSVQETQYF; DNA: TGTGCCAGCAGCCGGACTAGCGTCCAAGAGACCCAGTACTTC
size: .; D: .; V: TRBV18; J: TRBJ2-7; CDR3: CASSPNPSLGGSYEQYF; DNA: TGTGCCAGCTCACCGAATCCAAGTCTAGGGGGATCCTACGAGCAGTACTTC
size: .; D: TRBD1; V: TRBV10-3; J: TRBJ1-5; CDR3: CATSGGNQPQHF; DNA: TGTGCCACCTCAGGGGGCAACCAGCCCCAGCATTTT
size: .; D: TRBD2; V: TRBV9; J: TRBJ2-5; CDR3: CASSATSGGPETQYF; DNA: TGTGCCAGCAGCGCAACTAGCGGGGGGCCGGAGACCCAGTACTTC
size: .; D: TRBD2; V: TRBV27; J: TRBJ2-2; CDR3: CASSPGGTRGFTGELFF; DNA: TGTGCCAGCAGTCCCGGGGGGACCCGAGGGTTTACCGGGGAGCTGTTTTTT
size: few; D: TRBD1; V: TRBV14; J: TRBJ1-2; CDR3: CASSQGLDREVSDF; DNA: TGTGCCAGCAGCCAAGGGCTTGACAGGGAGGTGTCTGACTTC
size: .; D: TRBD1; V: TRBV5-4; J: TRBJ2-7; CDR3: CASSRRDRVHEQYF; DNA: TGTGCCAGCAGCCGCCGGGACAGGGTCCACGAGCAGTACTTC
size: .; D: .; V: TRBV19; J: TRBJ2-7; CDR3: CASSMAGTEIYEQYF; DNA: TGTGCCAGTAGTATGGCGGGGACAGAGATCTACGAGCAGTACTTC
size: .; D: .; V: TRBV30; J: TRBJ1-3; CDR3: CAWSVNVGNTIYF; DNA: TGTGCCTGGAGTGTTAATGTTGGAAACACCATATATTTT
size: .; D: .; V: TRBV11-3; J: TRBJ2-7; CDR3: CASSLGPDSYEQYF; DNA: TGTGCCAGCAGCCTTGGGCCTGACAGCTACGAGCAGTACTTC
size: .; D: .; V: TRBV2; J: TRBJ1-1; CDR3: CASSRAGYTEAFF; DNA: TGTGCCAGCAGTAGGGCAGGGTACACTGAAGCTTTCTTT
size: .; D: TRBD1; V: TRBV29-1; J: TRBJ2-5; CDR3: CSVAPGGSGETQYF; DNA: TGCAGCGTTGCTCCAGGGGGCAGCGGGGAGACCCAGTACTTC
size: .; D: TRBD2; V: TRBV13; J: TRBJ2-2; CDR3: CASSLVRGGGTTGELFF; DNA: TGTGCCAGCAGCTTAGTTCGTGGCGGGGGGACGACCGGGGAGCTGTTTTTT
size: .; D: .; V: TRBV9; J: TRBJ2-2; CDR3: CASSVRANTGELFF; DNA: TGTGCCAGCAGCGTGCGGGCGAACACCGGGGAGCTGTTTTTT
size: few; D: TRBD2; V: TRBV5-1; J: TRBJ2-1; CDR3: CASSPPGTSGYNEQFF; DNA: TGCGCCAGCAGCCCGCCCGGGACTAGCGGCTACAATGAGCAGTTCTTC
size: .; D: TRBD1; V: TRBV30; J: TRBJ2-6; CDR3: CAWTGTGFSGANVLTF; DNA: TGTGCCTGGACTGGGACAGGGTTCTCTGGGGCCAACGTCCTGACTTTC
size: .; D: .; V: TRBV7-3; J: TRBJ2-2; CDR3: CASSLIRDGELFF; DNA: TGTGCCAGCAGCTTAATACGGGACGGGGAGCTGTTTTTT
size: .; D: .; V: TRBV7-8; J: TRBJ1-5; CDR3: CASSLEGRWQPQHF; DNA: TGTGCCAGCAGCTTAGAGGGGCGTTGGCAGCCCCAGCATTTT
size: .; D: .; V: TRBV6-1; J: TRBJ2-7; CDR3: CASSGRDWGEQYF; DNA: TGTGCCAGCAGTGGCCGGGACTGGGGCGAGCAGTACTTC
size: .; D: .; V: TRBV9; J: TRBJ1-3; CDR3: CASSVAGARGNTIYF; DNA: TGTGCCAGCAGCGTAGCTGGGGCGCGTGGAAACACCATATATTTT
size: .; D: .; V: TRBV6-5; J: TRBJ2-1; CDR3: CASSRGSLREQFF; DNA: TGTGCCAGCAGCCGGGGGTCCCTTCGTGAGCAGTTCTTC
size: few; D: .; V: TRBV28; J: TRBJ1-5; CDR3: CASGLYQPQHF; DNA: TGTGCCAGCGGGCTTTATCAGCCCCAGCATTTT
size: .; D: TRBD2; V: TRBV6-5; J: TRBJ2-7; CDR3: CASIGTSGGYF; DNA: TGTGCCAGCATCGGGACTAGCGGTGGATACTTC
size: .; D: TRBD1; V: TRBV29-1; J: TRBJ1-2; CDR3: CSALTGDYGYTF; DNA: TGCAGCGCGTTGACAGGGGACTATGGCTACACCTTC
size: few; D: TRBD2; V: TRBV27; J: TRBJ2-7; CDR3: CASRVGGANVKYEQYF; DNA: TGTGCCAGCAGGGTCGGGGGGGCCAACGTAAAATACGAGCAGTACTTC
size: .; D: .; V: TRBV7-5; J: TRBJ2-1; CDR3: CARSLAVHRGPLSSYNEQFF; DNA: TGTGCCAGAAGCTTAGCTGTTCACAGGGGCCCCCTTAGCTCCTACAATGAGCAGTTCTTC
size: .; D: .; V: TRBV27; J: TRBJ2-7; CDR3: CASGLGGQYSYEQYF; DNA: TGTGCCAGCGGTTTGGGGGGGCAGTACTCCTACGAGCAGTACTTC
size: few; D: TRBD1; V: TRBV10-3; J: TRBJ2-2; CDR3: CAISQGVNTGELFF; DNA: TGTGCCATCAGCCAGGGGGTAAACACCGGGGAGCTGTTTTTT
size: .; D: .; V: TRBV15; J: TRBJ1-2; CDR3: CATSRVRGDYGYTF; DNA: TGTGCCACCAGCAGAGTTCGGGGAGACTATGGCTACACCTTC
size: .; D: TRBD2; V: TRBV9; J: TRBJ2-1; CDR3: CASSPGLAAHNEQFF; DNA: TGTGCCAGCAGTCCGGGACTAGCGGCACACAATGAGCAGTTCTTC
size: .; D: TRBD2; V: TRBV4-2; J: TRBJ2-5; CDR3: CASSLRGSGGVGETQYF; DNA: TGTGCCAGCAGCCTTCGGGGGAGCGGGGGGGTTGGAGAGACCCAGTACTTC